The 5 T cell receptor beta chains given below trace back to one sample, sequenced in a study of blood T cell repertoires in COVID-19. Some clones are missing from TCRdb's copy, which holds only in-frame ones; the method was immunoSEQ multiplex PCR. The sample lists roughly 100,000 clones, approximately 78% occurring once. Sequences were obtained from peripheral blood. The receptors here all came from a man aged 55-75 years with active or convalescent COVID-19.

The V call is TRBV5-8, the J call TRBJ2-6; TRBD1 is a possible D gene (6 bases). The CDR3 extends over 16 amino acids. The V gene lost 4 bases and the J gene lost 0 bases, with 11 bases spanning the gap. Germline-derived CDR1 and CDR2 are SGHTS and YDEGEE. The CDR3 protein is CASSLDRNSGANVLTF. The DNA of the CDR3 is TGTGCCAGCAGCCTCGACAGGAACTCTGGGGCCAACGTCCTGACTTTC.

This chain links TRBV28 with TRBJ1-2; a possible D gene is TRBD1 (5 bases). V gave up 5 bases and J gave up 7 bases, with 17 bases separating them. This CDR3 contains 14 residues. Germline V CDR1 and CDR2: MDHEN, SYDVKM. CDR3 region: CASSPSILGPGYTF. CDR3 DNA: TGTGCCAGCAGTCCCTCGATACTGGGGCCTGGCTACACCTTC.

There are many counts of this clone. This chain's CDR3 is CASGFPTGEGNEQFF. The CDR3 nucleotides read TGTGCTAGTGGATTCCCGACAGGGGAGGGGAATGAGCAGTTCTTC. The chain combines TRBV12-5 with TRBJ2-1, with D possibly matching TRBD1 (8 bases). V was shortened by 6 bases and J by 7 bases, with 19 bases between the two germline ends. This CDR3 spans 15 amino acids. Germline CDR1 is LGHNT and CDR2 is FRNRAP. The whole variable domain, remainder taken from reference TRBV12-5 and TRBJ2-1, is DARVTQTPRHKVTEMGQEVTMRCQPILGHNTVFWYRQTMMQGLELLAYFRNRAPLDDSGMPKDRFSAEMPDATLATLKIQPSEPRDSAVYFCASGFPTGEGNEQFFGPGTRLTVL.

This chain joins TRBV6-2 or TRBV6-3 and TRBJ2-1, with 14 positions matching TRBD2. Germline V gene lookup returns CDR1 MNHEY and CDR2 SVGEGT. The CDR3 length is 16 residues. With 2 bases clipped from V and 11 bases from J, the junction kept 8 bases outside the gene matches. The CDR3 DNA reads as TGTGCCAGCAGTTACACCGGGACTAGCGGGAGTTCGAAGCAGTTCTTC. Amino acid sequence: CASSYTGTSGSSKQFF.

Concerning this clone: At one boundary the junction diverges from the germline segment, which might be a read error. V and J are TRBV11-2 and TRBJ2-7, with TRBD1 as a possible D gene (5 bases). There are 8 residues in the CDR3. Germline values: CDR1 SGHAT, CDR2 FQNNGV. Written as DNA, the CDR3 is TGTGCCAGCAGCACGGACAAGTTC. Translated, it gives CASSTDKF.